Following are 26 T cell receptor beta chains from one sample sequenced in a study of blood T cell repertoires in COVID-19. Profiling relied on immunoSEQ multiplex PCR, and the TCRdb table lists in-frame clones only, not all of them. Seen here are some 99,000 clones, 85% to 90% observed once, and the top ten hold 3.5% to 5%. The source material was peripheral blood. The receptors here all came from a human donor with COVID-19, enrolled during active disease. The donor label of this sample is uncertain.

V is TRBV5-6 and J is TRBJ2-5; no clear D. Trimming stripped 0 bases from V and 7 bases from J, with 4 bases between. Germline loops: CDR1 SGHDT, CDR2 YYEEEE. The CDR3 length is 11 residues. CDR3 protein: CASSLEATQYF. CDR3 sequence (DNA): TGTGCCAGCAGCTTGGAAGCGACCCAGTACTTC.

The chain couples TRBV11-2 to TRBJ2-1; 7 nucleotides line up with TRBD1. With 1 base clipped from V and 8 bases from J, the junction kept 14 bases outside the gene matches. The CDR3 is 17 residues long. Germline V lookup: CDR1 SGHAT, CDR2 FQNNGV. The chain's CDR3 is CASSLVAAGQAYDEQFF. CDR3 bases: TGTGCCAGCAGCTTAGTCGCGGCTGGACAGGCATACGATGAGCAGTTCTTC.

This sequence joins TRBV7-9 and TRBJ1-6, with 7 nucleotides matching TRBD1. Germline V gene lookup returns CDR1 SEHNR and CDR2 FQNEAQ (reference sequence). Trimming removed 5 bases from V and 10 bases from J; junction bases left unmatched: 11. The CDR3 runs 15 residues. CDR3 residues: CASSPGQGGGSPLHF. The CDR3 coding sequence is TGTGCCAGCAGCCCAGGGCAGGGGGGAGGATCACCCCTCCACTTT. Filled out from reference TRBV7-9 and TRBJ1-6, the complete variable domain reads DTGVSQNPRHKITKRGQNVTFRCDPISEHNRLYWYRQTLGQGPEFLTYFQNEAQLEKSRLLSDRFSAERPKGSFSTLEIQRTEQGDSAMYLCASSPGQGGGSPLHFGNGTRLTVT.

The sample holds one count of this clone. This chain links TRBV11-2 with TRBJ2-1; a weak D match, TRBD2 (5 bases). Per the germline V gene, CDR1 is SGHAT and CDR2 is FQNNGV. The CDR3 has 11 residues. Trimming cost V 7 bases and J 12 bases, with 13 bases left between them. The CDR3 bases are TGTGCCAGCATAAACCGGGGTAGGCAGTTCTTC. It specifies CASINRGRQFF.

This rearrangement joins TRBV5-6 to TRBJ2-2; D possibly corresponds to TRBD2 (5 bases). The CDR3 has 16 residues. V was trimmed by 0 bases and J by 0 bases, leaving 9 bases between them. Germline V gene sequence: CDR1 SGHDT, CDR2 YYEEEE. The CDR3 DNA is TGTGCCAGCAGCTTGGACGGACTCGCGAACACCGGGGAGCTGTTTTTT. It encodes CASSLDGLANTGELFF.

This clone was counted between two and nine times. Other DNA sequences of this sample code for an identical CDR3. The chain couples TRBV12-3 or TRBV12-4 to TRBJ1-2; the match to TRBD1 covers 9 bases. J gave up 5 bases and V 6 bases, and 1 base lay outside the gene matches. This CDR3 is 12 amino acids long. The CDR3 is CASSGQGYGYTF. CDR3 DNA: TGTGCCAGCAGCGGACAGGGGTATGGCTACACCTTC.

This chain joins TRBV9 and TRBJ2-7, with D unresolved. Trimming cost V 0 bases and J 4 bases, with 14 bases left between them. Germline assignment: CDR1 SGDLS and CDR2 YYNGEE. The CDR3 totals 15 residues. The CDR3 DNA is TGTGCCAGCAGCGTAGACGCCAGTATCGGGTACGAGCAGTACTTC. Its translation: CASSVDASIGYEQYF.

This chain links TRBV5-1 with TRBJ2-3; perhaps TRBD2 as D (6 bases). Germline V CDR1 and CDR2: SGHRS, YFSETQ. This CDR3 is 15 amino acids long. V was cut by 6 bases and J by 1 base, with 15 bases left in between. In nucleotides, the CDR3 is TGCGCCAGCACTACCTCGTGGGGGGGCACAGATACGCAGTATTTT. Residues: CASTTSWGGTDTQYF. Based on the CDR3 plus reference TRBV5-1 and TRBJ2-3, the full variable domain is KAGVTQTPRYLIKTRGQQVTLSCSPISGHRSVSWYQQTPGQGLQFLFEYFSETQRNKGNFPGRFSGRQFSNSRSEMNVSTLELGDSALYLCASTTSWGGTDTQYFGPGTRLTVL.

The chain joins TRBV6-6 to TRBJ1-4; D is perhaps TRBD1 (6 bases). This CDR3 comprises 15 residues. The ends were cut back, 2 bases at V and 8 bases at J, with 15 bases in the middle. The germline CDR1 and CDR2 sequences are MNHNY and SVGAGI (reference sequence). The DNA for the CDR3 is TGTGCCAGCAGTTACGTTACAGGGTTCGGCGAAAAACTGTTTTTT. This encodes CASSYVTGFGEKLFF.

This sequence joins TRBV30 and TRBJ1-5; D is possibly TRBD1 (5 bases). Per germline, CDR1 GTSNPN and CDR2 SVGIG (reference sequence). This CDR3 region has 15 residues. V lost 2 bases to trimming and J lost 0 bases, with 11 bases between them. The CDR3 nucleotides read TGTGCCTGGAGTCCGGGGGACTATAGCAATCAGCCCCAGCATTTT. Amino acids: CAWSPGDYSNQPQHF.

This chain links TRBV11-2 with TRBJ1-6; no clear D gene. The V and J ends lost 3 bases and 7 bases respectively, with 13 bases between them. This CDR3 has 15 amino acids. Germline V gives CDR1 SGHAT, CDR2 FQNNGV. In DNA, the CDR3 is TGTGCCAGCAGCTTGATTCGCAGTCACAATTCACCCCTCCACTTT. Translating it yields CASSLIRSHNSPLHF.

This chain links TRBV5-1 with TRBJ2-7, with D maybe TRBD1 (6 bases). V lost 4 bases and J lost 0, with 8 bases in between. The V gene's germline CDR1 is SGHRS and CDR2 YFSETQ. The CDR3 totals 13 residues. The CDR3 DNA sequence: TGCGCCAGCAGCCGACAGGTCTCCTACGAGCAGTACTTC. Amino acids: CASSRQVSYEQYF.

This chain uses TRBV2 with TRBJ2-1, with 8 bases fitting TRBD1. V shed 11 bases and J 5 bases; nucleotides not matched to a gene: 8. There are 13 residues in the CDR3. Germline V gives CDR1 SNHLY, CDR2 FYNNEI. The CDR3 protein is CAGGTGLNNEQFF. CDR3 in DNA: TGTGCCGGAGGGACAGGACTAAACAATGAGCAGTTCTTC. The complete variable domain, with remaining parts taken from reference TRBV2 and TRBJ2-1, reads EPEVTQTPSHQVTQMGQEVILRCVPISNHLYFYWYRQILGQKVEFLVSFYNNEISEKSEIFDDQFSVERPDGSNFTLKIRSTKLEDSAMYFCAGGTGLNNEQFFGPGTRLTVL.

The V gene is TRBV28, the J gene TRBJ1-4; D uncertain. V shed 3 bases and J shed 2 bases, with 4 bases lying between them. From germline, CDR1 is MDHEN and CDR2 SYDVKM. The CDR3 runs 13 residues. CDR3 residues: CASSLTTNEKLFF. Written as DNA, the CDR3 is TGTGCCAGCAGTTTGACTACTAATGAAAAACTGTTTTTT.

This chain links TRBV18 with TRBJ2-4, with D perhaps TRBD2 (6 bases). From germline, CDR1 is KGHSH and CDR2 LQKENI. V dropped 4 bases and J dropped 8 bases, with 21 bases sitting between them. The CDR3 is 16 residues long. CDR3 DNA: TGTGCCAGCTCACAAATGGCGCCGGGACTTTGGGACATTCAGTACTTC. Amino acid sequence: CASSQMAPGLWDIQYF.

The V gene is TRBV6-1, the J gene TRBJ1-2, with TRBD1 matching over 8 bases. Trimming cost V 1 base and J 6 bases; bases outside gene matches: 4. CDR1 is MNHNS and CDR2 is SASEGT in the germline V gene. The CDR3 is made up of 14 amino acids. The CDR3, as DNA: TGTGCCAGCAGTGAAGTGTCCAGGGGGCATGGCTACACCTTC. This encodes CASSEVSRGHGYTF.

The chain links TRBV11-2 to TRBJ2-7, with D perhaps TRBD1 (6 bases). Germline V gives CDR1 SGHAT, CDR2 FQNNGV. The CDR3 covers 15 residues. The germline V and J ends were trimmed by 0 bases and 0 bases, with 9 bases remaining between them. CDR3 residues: CASSLEARGSYEQYF. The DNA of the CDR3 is TGTGCCAGCAGCTTAGAAGCCAGGGGCTCCTACGAGCAGTACTTC.

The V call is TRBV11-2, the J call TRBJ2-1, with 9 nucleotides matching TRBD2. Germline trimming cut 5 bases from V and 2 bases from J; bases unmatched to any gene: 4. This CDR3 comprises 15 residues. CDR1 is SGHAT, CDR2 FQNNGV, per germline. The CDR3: CASSLGGGAYNEQFF. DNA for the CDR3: TGTGCCAGCAGCCTGGGCGGGGGGGCCTACAATGAGCAGTTCTTC.

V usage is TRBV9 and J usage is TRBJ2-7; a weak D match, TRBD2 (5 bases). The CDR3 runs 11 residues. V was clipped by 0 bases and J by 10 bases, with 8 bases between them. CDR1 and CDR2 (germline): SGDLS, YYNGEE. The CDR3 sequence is CASSVGSGQYF. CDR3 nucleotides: TGTGCCAGCAGCGTAGGGTCGGGACAGTACTTC.

The CDR3 DNA sequence: TGTGCCAGCAGCTTACGACCAACCGGGGTAGTGAGCTCCTACGAGCAGTACTTC. This codes for CASSLRPTGVVSSYEQYF. The chain has TRBV11-3 and TRBJ2-7, with a weak D call TRBD2 (5 bases). Trimming shortened V by 2 bases and J by 0 bases, and 20 bases separated the two germline ends. The CDR3 is 18 amino acids. Germline V gene sequence: CDR1 SGHNT, CDR2 YENEEA.

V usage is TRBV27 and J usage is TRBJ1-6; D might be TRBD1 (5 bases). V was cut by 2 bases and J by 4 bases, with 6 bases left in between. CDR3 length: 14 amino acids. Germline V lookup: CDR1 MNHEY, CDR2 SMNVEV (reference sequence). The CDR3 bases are TGTGCCAGCAGTTTACGGGGGTATAATTCACCCCTCCACTTT. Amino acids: CASSLRGYNSPLHF.

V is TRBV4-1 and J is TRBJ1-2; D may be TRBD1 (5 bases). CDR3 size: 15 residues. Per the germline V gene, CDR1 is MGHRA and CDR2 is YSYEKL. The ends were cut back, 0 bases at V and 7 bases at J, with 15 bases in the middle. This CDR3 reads CASSQEGVGSGGYTF. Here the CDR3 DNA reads TGCGCCAGCAGCCAAGAGGGGGTCGGGAGCGGTGGCTACACCTTC.

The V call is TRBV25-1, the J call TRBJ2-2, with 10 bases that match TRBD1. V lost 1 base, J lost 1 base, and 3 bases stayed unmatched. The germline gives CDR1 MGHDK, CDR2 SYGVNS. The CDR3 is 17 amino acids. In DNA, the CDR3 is TGTGCCAGCAGTGAATTCAGGACAGGGGGGAACACCGGGGAGCTGTTTTTT. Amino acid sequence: CASSEFRTGGNTGELFF.

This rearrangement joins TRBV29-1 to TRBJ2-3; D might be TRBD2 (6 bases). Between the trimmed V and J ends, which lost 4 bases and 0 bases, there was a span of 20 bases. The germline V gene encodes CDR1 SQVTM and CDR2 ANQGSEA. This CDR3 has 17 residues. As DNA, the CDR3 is TGCAGCGTTGGGGGACTCTCGTTTTCCTCTAGCACAGATACGCAGTATTTT. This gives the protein CSVGGLSFSSSTDTQYF.

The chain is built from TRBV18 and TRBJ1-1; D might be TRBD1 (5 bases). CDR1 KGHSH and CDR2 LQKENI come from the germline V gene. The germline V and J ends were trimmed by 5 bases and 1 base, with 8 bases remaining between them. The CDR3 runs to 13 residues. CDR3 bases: TGTGCCAGCTCAACGACAGAGAACACTGAAGCTTTCTTT. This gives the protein CASSTTENTEAFF. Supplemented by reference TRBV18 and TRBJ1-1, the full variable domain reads NAGVMQNPRHLVRRRGQEARLRCSPMKGHSHVYWYRQLPEEGLKFMVYLQKENIIDESGMPKERFSAEFPKEGPSILRIQQVVRGDSAAYFCASSTTENTEAFFGQGTRLTVV.

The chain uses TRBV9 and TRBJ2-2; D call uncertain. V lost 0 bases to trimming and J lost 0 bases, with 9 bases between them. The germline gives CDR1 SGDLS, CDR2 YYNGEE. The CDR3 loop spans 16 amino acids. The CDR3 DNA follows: TGTGCCAGCAGCGTAGGTAGCCTTCCGAACACCGGGGAGCTGTTTTTT. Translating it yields CASSVGSLPNTGELFF.